This is a list of T cell receptor beta chains from one sample in a study of metastatic and nonmetastatic thyroid tumors. TCRdb reassembled clones from the PCR reads with MiXCR. The sample has roughly 40,000 clones; around a sixth are singletons. The sequencing sample was made of tumor tissue. These receptors were taken from a female donor with papillary thyroid cancer or a benign thyroid nodule (not recorded which). Some clones in this sample may be carry-over from other donors' samples. CDR3s include the opening cysteine and the closing phenylalanine or tryptophan. Fields, in order: J gene, CDR3 length, V gene, CDR3 protein.

j_call: TRBJ1-1
cdr3_length: 13
v_call: TRBV6-1
cdr3_aa: CASSSAGVTEAFF

j_call: TRBJ1-1
cdr3_length: 15
v_call: TRBV24-1
cdr3_aa: CATSDSQGLNTEAFF

j_call: TRBJ2-1
cdr3_length: 17
v_call: TRBV20-1
cdr3_aa: CSAPQWGKREMSNEQFF

j_call: TRBJ2-1
cdr3_length: 12
v_call: TRBV11-1
cdr3_aa: CASRAGVNEQFF

j_call: TRBJ2-1
cdr3_length: 18
v_call: TRBV6-5
cdr3_aa: CASSYSGIAGARYNEQFF

j_call: TRBJ2-1
cdr3_length: 16
v_call: TRBV7-6
cdr3_aa: CASSLGLVRLYNEQFF

j_call: TRBJ2-7
cdr3_length: 12
v_call: TRBV3-1
cdr3_aa: CASSQSDYEQYF

j_call: TRBJ2-7
cdr3_length: 14
v_call: TRBV5-1
cdr3_aa: CASSEQGSTYEQYF

j_call: TRBJ2-2
cdr3_length: 15
v_call: TRBV18
cdr3_aa: CASSPNGHRNGELFF

j_call: TRBJ1-6
cdr3_length: 16
v_call: TRBV6-1
cdr3_aa: CASRPDRWGQVSPLHF

j_call: TRBJ1-2
cdr3_length: 16
v_call: TRBV6-1
cdr3_aa: CASSFMTADKRYGYTF

j_call: TRBJ2-1
cdr3_length: 13
v_call: TRBV24-1
cdr3_aa: CATSDDPRGRQFF

j_call: TRBJ2-7
cdr3_length: 13
v_call: TRBV6-1
cdr3_aa: CASSIGHAYEQYF

j_call: TRBJ1-3
cdr3_length: 17
v_call: TRBV6-1
cdr3_aa: CASSTPEGSPSGNTIYF

j_call: TRBJ2-6
cdr3_length: 19
v_call: TRBV4-2
cdr3_aa: CASSRGTGGAISGANVLTF

j_call: TRBJ2-5
cdr3_length: 12
v_call: TRBV24-1
cdr3_aa: CATGTDKETQYF

j_call: TRBJ2-2
cdr3_length: 14
v_call: TRBV6-2/TRBV6-3
cdr3_aa: CASSYRQGDRELFF

j_call: TRBJ2-4
cdr3_length: 11
v_call: TRBV12-3/TRBV12-4
cdr3_aa: CASTSSNIQYF

j_call: TRBJ1-1
cdr3_length: 13
v_call: TRBV27
cdr3_aa: CASSLRGQGWTFF

j_call: TRBJ2-3
cdr3_length: 16
v_call: TRBV9
cdr3_aa: CASSVGTGGETDTQYF

j_call: TRBJ2-1
cdr3_length: 15
v_call: TRBV12-5
cdr3_aa: CASGFLAGVSNEQFF

j_call: TRBJ1-1
cdr3_length: 14
v_call: TRBV25-1
cdr3_aa: CASSEFRANTEAFF

j_call: TRBJ1-2
cdr3_length: 16
v_call: TRBV6-2/TRBV6-3
cdr3_aa: CASSYSSTGSLYGYTF

j_call: TRBJ1-4
cdr3_length: 14
v_call: TRBV18
cdr3_aa: CASSRGQGGEKLFF

j_call: TRBJ1-1
cdr3_length: 14
v_call: TRBV5-5
cdr3_aa: CASSSGGASTEAFF